This TCR beta chain was recorded in a study of CD8 T cells in cerebrospinal fluid in Alzheimer's disease. In terms of frequency, this clonotype is large. The antigen remains undetermined. Overall study results and limits: EBV-specific clones were neither the most expanded nor enriched in Alzheimer's patients.

This CDR3 comprises 13 residues. Germline CDR1 is DFQATT and CDR2 is SNEGSKA (reference sequence). TCRdb reworked the 10x single-cell sequencing reads into one entry per CDR3 protein, no DNA. This repertoire includes under 1,500 distinct CDR3 sequences. V gene TRBV20-1 combines with J gene TRBJ1-4; TCRdb indicates TRBD1, and absent DNA this call remains unverified. This TCR was recovered from a human donor with mild cognitive impairment. Sequencing was carried out using cerebrospinal fluid. CDR3 residues: CSARDWGQEKLFF.